This TCR beta chain was observed in a study of Tregs in tolerant kidney transplant recipients. Across the study: Related graft donors supplied nonmyeloablative bone marrow transplants, and mixed chimerism was transient. General study points: Biological reproducibility was not directly addressed, but technical replication error appeared minimal. Validation in larger populations is needed because few patients were studied. Antigen-driven expansion was suggested because donor-specific Tregs expanded more than all Tregs in tolerant patients.

The table came from immunoSEQ multiplex PCR; TCRdb's copy has only in-frame clones and leaves some out. The sample consists of some 66,000 clones, about nine tenths of them appearing once. The CDR3 sequence is 15 residues long. Trimming at V came to 1 base and at J to 4 bases, leaving 6 bases not matched to a gene. The germline V gene encodes CDR1 LGHNA and CDR2 YSLEER. As to this clone: The antigen is unknown.

Sample: CD8+ T cells from blood, taken before the transplant. This clonotype was obtained from a human donor who received a combined kidney and bone marrow transplant. V gene TRBV4-3 combines with J gene TRBJ1-1; 7 positions match TRBD1. The CDR3 DNA is TGCGCCAGCAGCCAAGGCGTCAGGGGGAGCACTGAAGCTTTCTTT. Translation: CASSQGVRGSTEAFF.